This is a list of T cell receptor beta chains from one sample in a study of cytomegalovirus exposure and HLA in healthy donors. Some clones are missing from TCRdb's copy, which holds only in-frame ones; the method was immunoSEQ multiplex PCR. Of about 110,000 clones in the sample, less than 80% were seen once. Sequencing was performed on PBMCs. These receptors came from a woman aged 50 to 65 in good health and CMV-seropositive. Each CDR3 is given with its conserved first and last residue. The D gene is left open where the match is weak. Expanded clones get a size class; other rows say once, few or many, or leave the size out.

d_gene,v_gene,abundance,len,j_gene,CDR3nt,CDR3aa
-,TRBV21-1,-,17,TRBJ2-5,TGTGCCAGCAGCACCCTGGGGGGGACCGAGTACCAAGAGACCCAGTACTTC,CASSTLGGTEYQETQYF
TRBD1,TRBV29-1,-,13,TRBJ2-5,TGCAGCGTTGCACCGACAGGGGGAGAGACCCAGTACTTC,CSVAPTGGETQYF
TRBD2,TRBV5-1,-,18,TRBJ2-7,TGCGCCAGCAGCTTGGAGTCTAGCGGGAGTCGGAGCTCCTACGAGCAGTACTTC,CASSLESSGSRSSYEQYF
-,TRBV4-1,-,14,TRBJ2-7,TGCGCCAGCAGCCACCCCGGACCTGACTACGAGCAGTACTTC,CASSHPGPDYEQYF
-,TRBV4-1,-,16,TRBJ2-7,TGCGCCAGCAGCCCTATTCAAGCAAGTCTCTCCTACGAGCAGTACTTC,CASSPIQASLSYEQYF
-,TRBV5-1,-,14,TRBJ2-3,TGCGCCAGCAGCTTGGAGGGGGGCACAGATACGCAGTATTTT,CASSLEGGTDTQYF
-,TRBV18,-,14,TRBJ1-2,TGTGCCAGCTCACCATCGCCAGATAACTATGGCTACACCTTC,CASSPSPDNYGYTF
-,TRBV12-5,-,15,TRBJ2-7,TGTGCTAGTGGTTTGGGTACAGGGAGCTCCTACGAGCAGTACTTC,CASGLGTGSSYEQYF
TRBD1,TRBV6-5,-,13,TRBJ1-6,TGTGCCAGCAGTTTCCGACAGGGATCACCCCTCCACTTT,CASSFRQGSPLHF
-,TRBV4-3,-,16,TRBJ2-7,TGCGCCAGCAGCCAAGGAGTCAGCGCAAGCGCGTCCGAGCAGTACTTC,CASSQGVSASASEQYF
TRBD1,TRBV19,-,16,TRBJ1-1,TGTGCCAGTTCGCGGGACAGGGGGCTATTGAACACTGAAGCTTTCTTT,CASSRDRGLLNTEAFF
TRBD1,TRBV6-5,few,15,TRBJ1-5,TGTGCCAGCAGTTACAGACAGGGGCCAGATCAGCCCCAGCATTTT,CASSYRQGPDQPQHF
-,TRBV7-3,-,14,TRBJ1-1,TGTGCCAGCAGCCCTGACAGGCGATGGACTGAAGCTTTCTTT,CASSPDRRWTEAFF
-,TRBV11-3,-,12,TRBJ2-1,TGTGCCAGCAGCTCCTCAGGGTATGAGCAGTTCTTC,CASSSSGYEQFF
-,TRBV5-4,-,17,TRBJ2-7,TGTGCCAGCAGCTTGGCTTCGGCAGGGGGGCACTCCTACGAGCAGTACTTC,CASSLASAGGHSYEQYF
TRBD2,TRBV7-3,-,17,TRBJ2-1,TGTGCCAGCAGCTTTACGATAGCGGGGAGCTCCTACAATGAGCAGTTCTTC,CASSFTIAGSSYNEQFF
TRBD1,TRBV6-5,-,14,TRBJ2-2,TGTGCCAGCAGACCGGGACAGGGCCACGGGGAGCTGTTTTTT,CASRPGQGHGELFF
-,TRBV9,few,14,TRBJ2-4,TGTGCCAGCAGCCACGGGACTGAAAGGAACATTCAGTACTTC,CASSHGTERNIQYF
-,TRBV6-5,-,13,TRBJ1-2,TGTGCCAGCAGTTTGGGGGCGAACTATGGCTACACCTTC,CASSLGANYGYTF
-,TRBV14,-,15,TRBJ1-2,TGTGCCAGCAGCCATGCCGGCGGAATGAACTATGGCTACACCTTC,CASSHAGGMNYGYTF
TRBD1,TRBV11-3,-,16,TRBJ1-2,TGTGCCTACCCGGAGACAGGGAATACCGGCGACTATGGCTACACCTTC,CAYPETGNTGDYGYTF
-,TRBV9,-,14,TRBJ2-7,TGTGCCAGCAGCGCGTCCGGGAGTAGGAACGAGCAGTACTTC,CASSASGSRNEQYF
-,TRBV19,-,14,TRBJ1-1,TGTGCCAGTACGCAGGGAGGGGGGAACACTGAAGCTTTCTTT,CASTQGGGNTEAFF
TRBD1,TRBV5-1,-,14,TRBJ1-4,TGCGCCAGCAGCGTTTGGGGACAGGATGAAAAACTGTTTTTT,CASSVWGQDEKLFF
-,TRBV7-8,-,13,TRBJ2-5,TGTGCCAGCAGCCGCCGCCCGGGGGAGACCCAGTACTTC,CASSRRPGETQYF
-,TRBV5-1,-,14,TRBJ2-1,TGCGCCAGCAGGGGCGGATCAGGCGGGAATGAGCAGTTCTTC,CASRGGSGGNEQFF
TRBD1,TRBV2,once,13,TRBJ2-7,TGTGCCAGCAGGGGGACAGCCGATGGGGGGCAGTACTTC,CASRGTADGGQYF
-,TRBV12-5,-,13,TRBJ2-1,TGTGCTAGTGGTTTGGGTACGGGAGAGCACCAGTTCTTC,CASGLGTGEHQFF
-,TRBV6-1,-,15,TRBJ2-2,TGTGCCAGCGGGATGCGGGGCAGGGACACCGGGGAGCTGTTTTTT,CASGMRGRDTGELFF
-,TRBV27,-,15,TRBJ2-6,TGTGCCAGCAGCTTAACCAGCTCTGGGGCCAACGTCCTGACTTTC,CASSLTSSGANVLTF
TRBD1,TRBV5-1,-,14,TRBJ2-3,TGCGCCAGCAGCTTGGCCAGGGGGCTAGATACGCAGTATTTT,CASSLARGLDTQYF
TRBD1,TRBV9,-,19,TRBJ2-1,TGTGCCAGCAGCGACCCGGGACAGGGATACAAAAGCTCCTACAATGAGCAGTTCTTC,CASSDPGQGYKSSYNEQFF
TRBD2,TRBV7-8,-,15,TRBJ2-1,TGTGCCACCGAAACTCTAGCGGGAGTAGGAAATGAGCAGTTCTTC,CATETLAGVGNEQFF
-,TRBV4-3,-,15,TRBJ1-6,TGCGCCAGCAGCCAAGGAAGGGCGGGATTGTCACCCCTCCACTTT,CASSQGRAGLSPLHF
-,TRBV14,-,13,TRBJ2-7,TGTGCCAGCAGCCAGGGAAGGGGATACGAGCAGTACTTC,CASSQGRGYEQYF
-,TRBV11-3,-,13,TRBJ2-7,TGTGCCAGCAGCTTGGGCGGGTCCCACGAGCAGTACTTC,CASSLGGSHEQYF
-,TRBV7-2,-,14,TRBJ1-2,TGTGCCAGCAGCTTCTTCCTAGGCCCCAGTGGCTACACCTTC,CASSFFLGPSGYTF
-,TRBV7-9,-,14,TRBJ2-3,TGTTCCAGCACCTCTCGCGGGGGCGCAGATACGCAGTATTTT,CSSTSRGGADTQYF
-,TRBV6-4,-,13,TRBJ1-1,TGTGCCAGCAGTGAATCGAGAGGAGGTGAAGCTTTCTTT,CASSESRGGEAFF
-,TRBV4-1,-,14,TRBJ2-1,TGCGCCAGCAGCCAGGTGGGGCGTCGTGGGGAGCAGTTCTTC,CASSQVGRRGEQFF
TRBD2,TRBV11-3,-,17,TRBJ2-7,TGTGCCAGCAGCTTAGTAGGAAGGGGACTAGAAAACTACGAGCAGTACTTC,CASSLVGRGLENYEQYF
-,TRBV28,few,15,TRBJ2-7,TGTGCCAGCACCACCTTTAGCGGCACCCTCTCCGAGCAGTACTTC,CASTTFSGTLSEQYF